One and the same sample provided the 32 T cell receptor beta chains below, sequenced in a study of shared clonotypes between healthy human individuals. Repertoires were generated with immunoSEQ multiplex PCR, while TCRdb's copy carries only in-frame clones and drops some. The sample carries approximately 980,000 clones, about three quarters recorded once. Source material: memory CD4+ T cells sorted from blood. Subset here: CD45RA-negative fraction. The receptors come from a man younger than 35 in good health.

The gene calls are TRBV10-3 and TRBJ2-1; D could derive from TRBD1 or TRBD2 (6 bases each). The CDR3 is 18 amino acids. V was shortened by 4 bases and J by 3 bases, with 22 bases between the two germline ends. CDR1 and CDR2 from the germline V gene are ENHRY and SYGVKD. In DNA form, the CDR3 reads TGTGCCATCAGTGGCCCCTCAGGGGCGGGGCCCAACTACAATGAGCAGTTCTTC. Translated, it gives CAISGPSGAGPNYNEQFF.

J is TRBJ2-3 and V is TRBV7-2; possibly TRBD2 for D (6 bases). The CDR3 is 16 residues long. V gave up 5 bases and J gave up 0 bases, with 15 bases separating them. In germline, CDR1 is SGHTA, CDR2 FQGNSA. This chain's CDR3 is CASSLGGPRSTDTQYF. The CDR3, as DNA: TGTGCCAGCAGCCTGGGGGGACCCCGTAGCACAGATACGCAGTATTTT.

V and J are TRBV20-1 and TRBJ2-5, with 8 nucleotides matching TRBD1. The J call is uncertain, as TRBJ2-7 better fits the DNA end. Looked up from germline, CDR1 is DFQATT and CDR2 is SNEGSKA (reference sequence). This CDR3 contains 11 residues. The CDR3 protein is CSGRTGGEQYF. The CDR3 DNA sequence: TGCAGTGGTCGTACAGGGGGCGAGCAGTACTTC.

This clone was picked up one time. The rearrangement links TRBV5-4 to TRBJ2-1; D could derive from TRBD1 or TRBD2 (5 bases each). Germline CDR1 is SGHNT and CDR2 is YYREEE (reference sequence). V was pared by 4 bases and J by 5 bases, with 19 bases between. The CDR3 loop spans 16 amino acids. The CDR3 DNA reads TGTGCCAGCAGCGGCCGGGACGGAGCTTCAAACAATGAGCAGTTCTTC. Residues: CASSGRDGASNNEQFF.

V gene TRBV4-1 combines with J gene TRBJ1-5; D gene ambiguous. The V and J ends lost 2 bases and 6 bases respectively, with 8 bases between them. Germline V gene data show CDR1 as MGHRA and CDR2 as YSYEKL. The CDR3 spans 13 residues. The CDR3 is CASSQLIGQPQHF. The CDR3 DNA is TGCGCCAGCAGCCAATTAATCGGTCAGCCCCAGCATTTT.

The V call is TRBV6-5, the J call TRBJ2-4; 8 nucleotides align to TRBD2. Germline lookup yields CDR1 MNHEY and CDR2 SVGAGI. The CDR3 is made up of 12 amino acids. V gave up 7 bases and J gave up 8 bases; unmatched junction bases: 4. The CDR3, as DNA: TGTGCCAGCACTTCGGGAGGGTACATTCAGTACTTC. Protein product: CASTSGGYIQYF.

The sample holds a few counts of this clone. The V gene is TRBV10-3, the J gene TRBJ1-2; 10 bases match TRBD1. CDR3 length: 15 residues. Trimming at V came to 10 bases and at J to 1 base, leaving 9 bases not matched to a gene. The germline CDR1 and CDR2 sequences are ENHRY and SYGVKD. The CDR3 DNA follows: TGTGCCACCGAGACAGGGGGCTCTTATAACTATGGCTACACCTTC. Encoded protein: CATETGGSYNYGYTF.

This clone was observed a few times. The genes are TRBV11-2 and TRBJ2-7; no clear D gene. The CDR3 has 15 amino acids. Trimming took 6 bases from V and 3 from J, leaving 18 bases between them. Germline loops: CDR1 SGHAT, CDR2 FQNNGV. The CDR3 nucleotides read TGTGCCAGCAGTCAATCGAGGCTCTCCGTCTACGAGCAGTACTTC. This translates into CASSQSRLSVYEQYF.

This chain joins TRBV7-2 and TRBJ2-3; D is possibly TRBD1 or TRBD2 (5 bases each). CDR1 is SGHTA, CDR2 FQGNSA, per germline. CDR3 length: 15 amino acids. V lost 4 bases, J lost 2 bases, and 13 bases lay in between. CDR3 loop: CASSSRGVDTDTQYF. CDR3 bases: TGTGCCAGCAGCTCTCGGGGCGTGGACACAGATACGCAGTATTTT. The entire variable domain, with the rest obtained from reference TRBV7-2 and TRBJ2-3, is as follows: GAGVSQSPSNKVTEKGKDVELRCDPISGHTALYWYRQSLGQGLEFLIYFQGNSAPDKSGLPSDRFSAERTGGSVSTLTIQRTQQEDSAVYLCASSSRGVDTDTQYFGPGTRLTVL.

This rearrangement joins TRBV5-1 to TRBJ2-7, with TRBD2 matching over 10 bases. CDR1 and CDR2 (germline): SGHRS, YFSETQ. This CDR3 is built from 16 residues. With 3 bases clipped from V and 0 bases from J, the junction kept 6 bases outside the gene matches. The CDR3 is CASSYGLAEDSYEQYF. The CDR3 DNA sequence: TGCGCCAGCAGCTACGGACTAGCGGAAGACTCCTACGAGCAGTACTTC.

The chain carries TRBV6-4 and TRBJ2-7; D may be TRBD1 (6 bases). V was pared by 7 bases and J by 2 bases, with 18 bases between. Germline assignment: CDR1 MRHNA and CDR2 SNTAGT. The CDR3 length is 15 residues. CDR3 in DNA: TGTGCCAGCAACACCTCCGGGACAAAACCCTACGAGCAGTACTTC. Residues: CASNTSGTKPYEQYF.

This chain uses TRBV18 with TRBJ1-1, with TRBD1 matching 8 bases. Germline lookup yields CDR1 KGHSH and CDR2 LQKENI. The CDR3 covers 12 residues. V gave up 6 bases and J gave up 9 bases; unmatched junction bases: 6. Here the CDR3 DNA reads TGTGCCAGCTCGCCCGACAGGGGAAAAGCTTTCTTT. This gives the protein CASSPDRGKAFF.

This chain connects TRBV5-1 to TRBJ1-4; D unresolved. The V gene's germline CDR1 is SGHRS and CDR2 YFSETQ. CDR3 length equals 13 residues. The V end lost 0 bases, the J end lost 8 bases, and 8 bases lay between the germline ends. CDR3 amino acids: CASSLASREKLFF. The CDR3 DNA reads as TGCGCCAGCAGCTTGGCCTCGCGAGAAAAACTGTTTTTT.

V gene TRBV6-1 combines with J gene TRBJ1-1; TRBD1 is a possible D gene (6 bases). V lost 0 bases and J lost 7, with 9 bases in between. This CDR3 contains 13 residues. Germline V gene lookup returns CDR1 MNHNS and CDR2 SASEGT. The CDR3 region is CASSEAGGVEAFF. The CDR3 DNA reads as TGTGCCAGCAGTGAAGCAGGGGGGGTTGAAGCTTTCTTT.

The chain carries TRBV9 and TRBJ2-2; D unclear. Trimming removed 2 bases at V and 5 bases at J, with 7 bases between. The CDR3 runs 13 residues. Germline CDR1 is SGDLS and CDR2 is YYNGEE. The CDR3, as DNA: TGTGCCAGCAGCGTTGGGGAAACCGGGGAGCTGTTTTTT. Residues: CASSVGETGELFF.

This chain uses TRBV11-2 with TRBJ2-2; the D call may be TRBD1 or TRBD2 (5 bases each). There are 15 residues in the CDR3. Trimming shortened V by 2 bases and J by 2 bases, and 9 bases separated the two germline ends. Germline CDR1 reads SGHAT; CDR2 reads FQNNGV. CDR3 coding DNA: TGTGCCAGCAGCTTACGGGACCTAAACACCGGGGAGCTGTTTTTT. Protein: CASSLRDLNTGELFF. The full variable domain, in which reference TRBV11-2 and TRBJ2-2 provide the parts outside the CDR3, is EAGVAQSPRYKIIEKRQSVAFWCNPISGHATLYWYQQILGQGPKLLIQFQNNGVVDDSQLPKDRFSAERLKGVDSTLKIQPAKLEDSAVYLCASSLRDLNTGELFFGEGSRLTVL.

The chain is built from TRBV13 and TRBJ1-1; D may be TRBD1 (5 bases). The CDR3 extends over 14 amino acids. With 7 bases removed from V and 1 base from J, the gap between germline ends came to 13 bases. The germline gives CDR1 PRHDT, CDR2 FYEKMQ (reference sequence). As DNA, the CDR3 is TGTGCCAGCACCCTAGCCGACAGGAACACTGAAGCTTTCTTT. Its protein product is CASTLADRNTEAFF.

The chain links TRBV6-6 to TRBJ1-3; D is unclear. The germline CDR1 and CDR2 sequences are MNHNY and SVGAGI (reference sequence). CDR3 length equals 13 residues. Deletions cut 6 bases from V and 1 base from J, with 7 bases between. The CDR3 protein is CASSRGSGNTIYF. The CDR3 region has the DNA TGTGCCAGCAGCCGGGGTTCTGGAAACACCATATATTTT.

V gene TRBV7-2 combines with J gene TRBJ2-7; D perhaps matches TRBD2 (5 bases). This CDR3 spans 15 amino acids. From germline, CDR1 is SGHTA and CDR2 FQGNSA. V dropped 6 bases and J dropped 3 bases, with 18 bases sitting between them. In nucleotides, the CDR3 is TGTGCCAGCAGGTCCGGACTCGCCGGTTACTACGAGCAGTACTTC. Its protein product is CASRSGLAGYYEQYF.

The chain recombines TRBV6-5 with TRBJ2-1; perhaps TRBD1 as D (6 bases). Between the trimmed V and J ends, which lost 5 bases and 8 bases, there was a span of 16 bases. This CDR3 has 14 residues. Germline-derived CDR1 and CDR2 are MNHEY and SVGAGI. CDR3 coding DNA: TGTGCCAGCAGTAGGGGGTCCTGGCGCGATGAGCAGTTCTTC. It is translated as CASSRGSWRDEQFF.

V is TRBV27 and J is TRBJ1-2; TRBD1 matches 8 bases. Trimming took 6 bases from V and 7 from J; bases not matched to a gene: 7. This CDR3 is 13 amino acids long. Looked up from germline, CDR1 is MNHEY and CDR2 is SMNVEV (reference sequence). The CDR3 here is CASRATGEGGYTF. In DNA, the CDR3 is TGTGCCAGCAGGGCGACAGGGGAGGGTGGCTACACCTTC.

This chain joins TRBV5-1 and TRBJ2-4; D is perhaps TRBD1 or TRBD2 (5 bases each). The CDR3 loop spans 14 amino acids. Germline V gene data show CDR1 as SGHRS and CDR2 as YFSETQ. The V end lost 2 bases, the J end lost 11 bases, and 17 bases lay between the germline ends. In DNA form, the CDR3 reads TGCGCCAGCAGCTTTAAACCCCGGGACCCATTTCAGTACTTC. It translates to CASSFKPRDPFQYF.

This clone was detected a few times. The chain uses TRBV5-1 and TRBJ2-5; D is ambiguous. The length of the CDR3 is 13 residues. The V and J ends lost 7 bases and 5 bases respectively, with 15 bases between them. Germline V gene sequence: CDR1 SGHRS, CDR2 YFSETQ. Here the CDR3 DNA reads TGCGCCAGCTCGATCAGATCCGCGGAGACCCAGTACTTC. Translated: CASSIRSAETQYF.

The chain combines TRBV5-1 with TRBJ1-2; 8 bases are a match to TRBD1. V dropped 0 bases and J dropped 6; count of bases not matched to a gene: 1. The CDR3 is 13 residues long. Germline CDR1 is SGHRS and CDR2 is YFSETQ. Written as DNA, the CDR3 is TGCGCCAGCAGCTTGGGGACAGGGCATGGCTACACCTTC. It yields the protein CASSLGTGHGYTF.

This rearrangement joins TRBV2 to TRBJ2-1; D is ambiguous. CDR1 and CDR2 (germline): SNHLY, FYNNEI. Deletions cut 2 bases from V and 5 bases from J, with 10 bases between. The CDR3 sequence is 14 residues long. CDR3 nucleotides: TGTGCCAGCAGTGAAAGCCGGCAGGACAATGAGCAGTTCTTC. Translated: CASSESRQDNEQFF.

This clone was counted a few times. The V call is TRBV6-5, the J call TRBJ1-2; 9 bases fit TRBD1. Germline CDR1 and CDR2: MNHEY and SVGAGI. The CDR3 totals 15 residues. After removal of 7 bases from V and 4 bases from J, the junction contained 10 bases not matched to a gene. In nucleotides, the CDR3 is TGTGCCAGCAAGCGGGGTACAGGGGGCAGCTATGGCTACACCTTC. Translation gives CASKRGTGGSYGYTF.

This chain connects TRBV18 to TRBJ1-2; D is unclear. The V gene's germline CDR1 is KGHSH and CDR2 LQKENI. Trimming took off 3 bases at V and 10 bases at J, with 21 bases between the two ends. CDR3 length equals 15 residues. The CDR3 loop is CASSPDTGRAGLYTF. CDR3 sequence (DNA): TGTGCCAGCTCACCCGATACCGGCCGCGCGGGCCTCTACACCTTC.

Only a few counts were recorded for this clone. The chain links TRBV7-2 to TRBJ2-1; D uncertain. V was cut by 3 bases and J by 11 bases, with 11 bases left in between. CDR1 SGHTA and CDR2 FQGNSA come from the germline V gene. The CDR3 totals 12 residues. The CDR3 reads CASSFSTDQQFF. The CDR3 DNA reads as TGTGCCAGCAGCTTTTCAACGGATCAGCAGTTCTTC.

On this clone: Other nucleotide sequences from this sample produce the same CDR3. The V and J genes are TRBV5-4 and TRBJ2-1; D gene uncertain. The CDR3 has 13 residues. V was shortened by 2 bases and J by 9 bases, with 12 bases between the two germline ends. From germline, CDR1 is SGHNT and CDR2 YYREEE (reference sequence). The CDR3 region has the DNA TGTGCCAGCAGCTTAGATGGGATCGGTGAGCAGTTCTTC. Protein sequence: CASSLDGIGEQFF.

In nucleotides, the CDR3 is TGTGCCAGCAGGGAGTCGGACACGGGGAATCAGCCCCAGCATTTT. Residues: CASRESDTGNQPQHF. The J gene is TRBJ1-5, the V gene TRBV2; D is possibly TRBD1 (5 bases). Trimming took 6 bases from V and 4 from J, leaving 16 bases between them. The CDR3 extends over 15 amino acids. Looked up from germline, CDR1 is SNHLY and CDR2 is FYNNEI.

The chain joins TRBV10-2 to TRBJ1-1; 7 bases agree with TRBD1. CDR3 length: 13 residues. The J segment lost 1 base and the V segment lost 8 bases, leaving 4 bases of the junction unmatched. The V gene's germline CDR1 is WSHSY and CDR2 SAAADI. The CDR3 loop is CASQGQPNTEAFF. The CDR3 DNA follows: TGCGCCAGCCAGGGACAGCCGAACACTGAAGCTTTCTTT.

J is TRBJ1-1 and V is TRBV7-2; D remains ambiguous. The CDR3 has 10 amino acids. Germline assignment: CDR1 SGHTA and CDR2 FQGNSA. The germline V and J ends were trimmed by 3 bases and 10 bases, with 6 bases remaining between them. DNA for the CDR3: TGTGCCAGCAGCTTGGCGGGAGCTTTCTTT. Protein: CASSLAGAFF.